The 28 T cell receptor beta chains in this list originate from one sample, sequenced in a study of identical twins. TCRdb passed the 5' RACE reads through MiXCR, listing each CDR3 protein once. The sample lists 540,000 or so distinct CDR3 sequences, about a fifth occurring once. This same sample was also part of a study on yellow fever vaccine responses in identical twins.

The sequencing sample was made of CD4+ T cells sorted from blood. The source is a woman aged 18-29 years in good health.

The chain recombines TRBV11-2 with TRBJ2-1; D unresolved. Germline V gene lookup returns CDR1 SGHAT and CDR2 FQNNGV. The germline V and J ends were trimmed by 3 bases and 0 bases, with 18 bases remaining between them. The CDR3 runs to 18 residues. The CDR3 DNA follows: TGTGCCAGCAGCTTTCGGCTTCAAGACCCGAGCTCCTACAATGAGCAGTTCTTC. Protein product: CASSFRLQDPSSYNEQFF.

This clonotype was observed a few times. The V call is TRBV7-9, the J call TRBJ2-1; no firm D call. This CDR3 comprises 16 residues. The germline V and J ends were trimmed by 1 base and 0 bases, with 10 bases remaining between them. CDR1 is SEHNR and CDR2 is FQNEAQ in the germline V gene (reference sequence). The CDR3 DNA reads TGTGCCAGCAGCTTAGGGCTGGGCAGCTCCTACAATGAGCAGTTCTTC. Its protein is CASSLGLGSSYNEQFF.

This chain joins TRBV20-1 and TRBJ2-1, with 7 positions matching TRBD2. The CDR3 loop spans 18 amino acids. Per germline, CDR1 DFQATT and CDR2 SNEGSKA (reference sequence). V lost 0 bases, J lost 4 bases, and 15 bases stayed unmatched. This CDR3 reads CSARDYLTPGLPYNEQFF. For the CDR3, the DNA is TGCAGTGCTAGAGATTACTTGACGCCGGGACTACCATACAATGAGCAGTTCTTC.

This sequence joins TRBV7-9 and TRBJ2-7; 7 bases match TRBD2. Germline V lookup: CDR1 SEHNR, CDR2 FQNEAQ (reference sequence). The CDR3 extends over 14 amino acids. Trimming removed 5 bases from V and 6 bases from J; junction bases left unmatched: 10. CDR3 DNA: TGTGCCAGCAGCCGGGAGGCGGGAATTTTCGAGCAGTACTTC. This translates into CASSREAGIFEQYF.

In its sample, this clonotype was seen many times. The chain uses TRBV12-3 or TRBV12-4 and TRBJ2-3, with D maybe TRBD1 (6 bases). CDR3 length equals 16 residues. Trimming stripped 5 bases from V and 3 bases from J, with 18 bases between. The CDR3 is CASSDRSLVSTDTQYF. The CDR3 DNA is TGTGCCAGCAGTGACAGGAGCCTAGTCAGTACAGATACGCAGTATTTT.

This clonotype came up many times. The chain carries TRBV12-3 or TRBV12-4 and TRBJ1-1; a possible D gene is TRBD1 (5 bases). V lost 6 bases and J lost 10, with 21 bases in between. This CDR3 is 14 amino acids long. In nucleotides, the CDR3 is TGTGCCAGCAGCTCCACGGGACTACTGAAAGGAGCTTTCTTT. It is translated as CASSSTGLLKGAFF.

This clonotype was seen more than once but under ten times. V gene TRBV29-1 combines with J gene TRBJ2-2; D is ambiguous. Per germline, CDR1 SQVTM and CDR2 ANQGSEA. This CDR3 comprises 12 residues. V lost 4 bases to trimming and J lost 4 bases, with 7 bases between them. This CDR3 is CSVVKGTGELFF. CDR3 nucleotides: TGCAGCGTTGTGAAAGGCACCGGGGAGCTGTTTTTT.

The gene calls are TRBV3-1 and TRBJ1-5; D uncertain. There are 14 residues in the CDR3. Germline assignment: CDR1 LGHDT and CDR2 YNNKEL (reference sequence). Trimming left V 4 bases short and J 5 bases short, with 12 bases between. The CDR3 region has the DNA TGTGCCAGCAGCCCCCCGGGGATCCATCAGCCCCAGCATTTT. Residues: CASSPPGIHQPQHF.

This sequence joins TRBV12-3 or TRBV12-4 and TRBJ2-2, with TRBD1 identical over 9 bases. J was trimmed by 4 bases and V by 5 bases; bases with no gene match: 8. The CDR3 spans 16 residues. The CDR3 protein is CASSTGGRMVTGELFF. The CDR3 DNA reads as TGTGCCAGCAGTACAGGGGGCAGAATGGTCACCGGGGAGCTGTTTTTT.

The gene calls are TRBV7-6 and TRBJ2-1; 8 bases map to TRBD1. This CDR3 region has 14 residues. Per germline, CDR1 SGHVS and CDR2 FNYEAQ. J gave up 9 bases and V 5 bases, and 9 bases lay outside the gene matches. The CDR3 spells CASSPSTGEAEQFF. CDR3 nucleotide sequence: TGTGCCAGCAGCCCCTCGACAGGGGAGGCTGAGCAGTTCTTC.

The sample holds a few counts of this clonotype. The chain's CDR3 is CASSEGGMAGGPGEQFF. The CDR3 DNA is TGTGCCAGCAGTGAAGGGGGAATGGCGGGAGGGCCTGGTGAGCAGTTCTTC. V and J are TRBV2 and TRBJ2-1; TRBD2 matches at 9 bases. Germline V gene data show CDR1 as SNHLY and CDR2 as FYNNEI. CDR3 length: 17 amino acids. J was trimmed by 9 bases and V by 1 base; bases with no gene match: 13.

The chain uses TRBV3-1 and TRBJ1-1, with 8 bases that match TRBD1. Unmatched junction bases numbered 6, after V lost 1 base and J lost 8 bases. Looked up from germline, CDR1 is LGHDT and CDR2 is YNNKEL (reference sequence). The CDR3 runs to 14 residues. The CDR3 nucleotides read TGTGCCAGCAGCCAAGTCAACAGGGGGACCGAAGCTTTCTTT. This translates into CASSQVNRGTEAFF.

This clonotype has a count of ten or more. V is TRBV5-1 and J is TRBJ2-7; D is uncertain. The CDR3 length is 16 residues. V was clipped by 0 bases and J by 0 bases, with 13 bases between them. CDR1 and CDR2 from the germline V gene are SGHRS and YFSETQ. CDR3 residues: CASSLASFSSSYEQYF. In DNA form, the CDR3 reads TGCGCCAGCAGCTTGGCGAGCTTCTCGAGCTCCTACGAGCAGTACTTC.

The gene calls are TRBV10-3 and TRBJ2-7; 10 bases are a match to TRBD2. Germline trimming cut 0 bases from V and 3 bases from J; bases unmatched to any gene: 2. CDR1 and CDR2 from the germline V gene are ENHRY and SYGVKD. The CDR3 length is 15 residues. The CDR3 coding sequence is TGTGCCATCAGTGAGTCGGCTAGCGGGAGCTACGAGCAGTACTTC. This sequence encodes CAISESASGSYEQYF.

This clonotype was seen more than once but under ten times. In nucleotides, the CDR3 is TGCGCCAGCAGCTTCGTGAGTAGCGGAGATACGCAGTATTTT. It codes for CASSFVSSGDTQYF. This sequence joins TRBV5-1 and TRBJ2-3; a possible D gene is TRBD2 (6 bases). The CDR3 is 14 amino acids. V was shortened by 2 bases and J by 5 bases, with 12 bases between the two germline ends. Germline V gene lookup returns CDR1 SGHRS and CDR2 YFSETQ.

The rearrangement uses TRBV11-3 and TRBJ1-1, with D possibly TRBD1 on 5 matching bases. This CDR3 is built from 13 residues. The V end lost 3 bases, the J end lost 3 bases, and 8 bases lay between the germline ends. From germline, CDR1 is SGHNT and CDR2 YENEEA. CDR3 nucleotide sequence: TGTGCCAGCAGCTTCGAAGGGGACACTGAAGCTTTCTTT. This sequence encodes CASSFEGDTEAFF.

The V call is TRBV20-1, the J call TRBJ1-3, with a possible D match to TRBD1 (6 bases). The CDR3 has 13 amino acids. Trimming stripped 8 bases from V and 10 bases from J, with 21 bases between. Germline V gene lookup returns CDR1 DFQATT and CDR2 SNEGSKA (reference sequence). The CDR3 sequence is CSPQGWGEWTIYF. Here the CDR3 DNA reads TGCAGTCCCCAGGGGTGGGGGGAATGGACCATATATTTT.

This clonotype came up a few times. The chain is built from TRBV12-3 or TRBV12-4 and TRBJ1-2; no clear D gene. The V end lost 4 bases, the J end lost 8 bases, and 17 bases lay between the germline ends. This CDR3 has 14 residues. CDR3 DNA: TGTGCCAGCAGTTCGAGGGAAAAGGCGATCGGCTACACCTTC. Its translation is CASSSREKAIGYTF.

This chain connects TRBV5-1 to TRBJ2-1, with D uncertain. The CDR3 runs to 14 residues. CDR1 SGHRS and CDR2 YFSETQ come from the germline V gene. V lost 0 bases, J lost 5 bases, and 9 bases lay in between. In DNA, the CDR3 is TGCGCCAGCAGCTTGGCCGGAGTTGACAATGAGCAGTTCTTC. Amino acids: CASSLAGVDNEQFF.

The J gene is TRBJ2-2, the V gene TRBV27, with 9 bases fitting TRBD2. V was pared by 5 bases and J by 6 bases, with 7 bases of the junction left unmatched. This CDR3 is 15 amino acids long. Germline values: CDR1 MNHEY, CDR2 SMNVEV (reference sequence). CDR3 protein: CASSQLAGVPGELFF. DNA for the CDR3: TGTGCCAGCAGTCAATTAGCGGGAGTCCCCGGGGAGCTGTTTTTT.

The rearrangement uses TRBV5-1 and TRBJ1-2, with D possibly TRBD1 on 6 matching bases. The CDR3 totals 13 residues. CDR1 and CDR2 (germline): SGHRS, YFSETQ. V was trimmed by 1 base and J by 8 bases, leaving 12 bases between them. In DNA form, the CDR3 reads TGCGCCAGCAGCTTGCTGGGGGCAGGAGGCTACACCTTC. Translation gives CASSLLGAGGYTF.

The sample holds a few counts of this clonotype. The DNA is omitted, as the CDR3 cannot be located on it reliably, and the CDR3 follows TCRdb's listing. This sequence joins TRBV6-2 or TRBV6-3 and TRBJ2-1; the D call in the table, TRBD1, was not verified against the DNA. Including both end residues, the CDR3 is 13 amino acids long. Germline-derived CDR1 and CDR2 are MNHEY and SVGEGT. CDR3 sequence: CASSPTWGQGIIF.

The chain carries TRBV5-1 and TRBJ2-1; D gene ambiguous. There are 15 residues in the CDR3. V gave up 0 bases and J gave up 6 bases, with 13 bases separating them. CDR1 is SGHRS and CDR2 is YFSETQ in the germline V gene. The CDR3 bases are TGCGCCAGCAGCTTGGCCAGCCCGGCAGGCAATGAGCAGTTCTTC. This codes for CASSLASPAGNEQFF.

V usage is TRBV28 and J usage is TRBJ1-5; 7 positions agree with TRBD1. Germline CDR1 and CDR2: MDHEN and SYDVKM. Unmatched junction bases numbered 12, after V lost 4 bases and J lost 0 bases. The length of the CDR3 is 18 residues. This chain's CDR3 is CASSSPRRTGNSNQPQHF. In DNA form, the CDR3 reads TGTGCCAGCAGTTCGCCCCGACGGACAGGTAATAGCAATCAGCCCCAGCATTTT.

This clonotype has a handful of counts. This chain uses TRBV2 with TRBJ2-7; 9 bases agree with TRBD1. The germline V gene encodes CDR1 SNHLY and CDR2 FYNNEI. The V and J ends lost 7 bases and 1 base, in that order; junction bases with no gene match: 5. The CDR3 runs 14 residues. CDR3 residues: CASTPGQGSYEQYF. The CDR3 region has the DNA TGTGCCAGCACACCGGGACAGGGATCCTACGAGCAGTACTTC. Full variable domain (remainder filled in from reference TRBV2 and TRBJ2-7): EPEVTQTPSHQVTQMGQEVILRCVPISNHLYFYWYRQILGQKVEFLVSFYNNEISEKSEIFDDQFSVERPDGSNFTLKIRSTKLEDSAMYFCASTPGQGSYEQYFGPGTRLTVT.

The genes are TRBV24-1 and TRBJ2-3; D gene ambiguous. Deletions cut 4 bases from V and 11 bases from J, with 21 bases between. The CDR3 contains 15 residues. Looked up from germline, CDR1 is KGHDR and CDR2 is SFDVKD. For the CDR3, the DNA is TGTGCCACCAGTGACCCGGCGGAAGGAAAGGGTTGGCAGTATTTT. Its translation: CATSDPAEGKGWQYF.

The rearrangement links TRBV7-2 to TRBJ2-2; either TRBD1 or TRBD2 may fit D (6 bases each). V lost 3 bases, J lost 7 bases, and 12 bases lay in between. CDR1 and CDR2 (germline): SGHTA, FQGNSA. This CDR3 spans 14 amino acids. CDR3: CASSFAGQGGELFF. The CDR3 DNA reads as TGTGCCAGCAGCTTCGCGGGACAAGGCGGGGAGCTGTTTTTT.

The V gene is TRBV11-2, the J gene TRBJ1-1, with D hard to call. Germline lookup yields CDR1 SGHAT and CDR2 FQNNGV. There are 13 residues in the CDR3. V lost 5 bases to trimming and J lost 6 bases, with 13 bases between them. The chain's CDR3 is CASSPRTLSEAFF. CDR3 sequence (DNA): TGTGCCAGCAGCCCGAGGACTTTATCTGAAGCTTTCTTT.